This T cell receptor beta chain is drawn from a study of blood T cell repertoires in COVID-19. In the study overall: Collection of acute and convalescent COVID-19 samples took place in the United States, Italy and Spain.

In the study's own analysis: Amplifying reference gene primers gave estimates of nucleated cell counts. Profiled with immunoSEQ multiplex PCR; TCRdb holds only in-frame clones, not every one. V and J calls plus clone size are reproduced from that table; the DNA served to infer D and trimming. The repertoire holds roughly 40,000 clones, roughly 81% seen once, with 13% in the top ten. The CDR3 loop spans 14 amino acids. V was clipped by 10 bases and J by 6 bases; unmatched bases: 11. Looked up from germline, CDR1 is SNHLY and CDR2 is FYNNEI. The TCR originated in a woman in her 70s in a cohort sampled during active COVID-19. Sequenced material: peripheral blood. The chain is built from TRBV2 and TRBJ2-1, with 8 bases aligning to TRBD2. DNA of the CDR3: TGTGCCACCGGGACTAGGGTGACGACCAATGAGCAGTTCTTC. This sequence encodes CATGTRVTTNEQFF. Looking up the rest from reference TRBV2 and TRBJ2-1 gives the full variable domain: EPEVTQTPSHQVTQMGQEVILRCVPISNHLYFYWYRQILGQKVEFLVSFYNNEISEKSEIFDDQFSVERPDGSNFTLKIRSTKLEDSAMYFCATGTRVTTNEQFFGPGTRLTVL.